This TCR beta chain was retrieved from a study of blood T cell repertoires in COVID-19. The assay was immunoSEQ multiplex PCR, and TCRdb's table has in-frame clones only and misses some. The sample contains about 270,000 clones, roughly 84% of which appear only once. The CDR3 sequence is 15 residues long. CDR1 and CDR2 (germline): MGHRA, YSYEKL. The V end was cut by 0 bases, the J end by 2 bases, with 10 bases between. This clone was seen only a few times. The V gene is TRBV4-1, the J gene TRBJ1-2; D may be TRBD1 (5 bases). The sequenced sample was peripheral blood. This TCR was sampled from a human donor in a cohort sampled during active COVID-19. CDR3 residues: CASSQDDSLNYGYTF. The DNA of the CDR3 is TGCGCCAGCAGCCAAGATGACAGTTTAAACTATGGCTACACCTTC.